Each of the 3 T cell receptor beta chains below was sequenced from the same sample in a study of blood T cells in healthy people across ages. Combining a sample-barcoded 5' primer with a J-beta primer mix, a second PCR ran for roughly 6 to 11 cycles. TCRdb recomputed calls from the 5' RACE reads with MiXCR, one row per CDR3 protein. The data hold around 1.5 million distinct CDR3 sequences, with 59% observed a single time. Input material: blood. The receptors come from a man between 18 and 35 years old in good health.

The gene calls are TRBV7-9 and TRBJ2-6, with 10 bases fitting TRBD1. The CDR3 covers 17 residues. Germline loops: CDR1 SEHNR, CDR2 FQNEAQ (reference sequence). V trimming: 4 bases; J trimming: 0 bases; junction bases outside the gene matches: 3. The DNA for the CDR3 is TGTGCCAGCAGCTCCGACAGGGGGCCCTCTGGGGCCAACGTCCTGACTTTC. Residues: CASSSDRGPSGANVLTF.

This chain connects TRBV12-3 or TRBV12-4 to TRBJ1-2; D uncertain. The CDR3 is 14 residues long. V lost 4 bases and J 4 bases, leaving 13 bases between the germline ends. Here the CDR3 reads CASSSVAAVYGYTF. For the CDR3, the DNA is TGTGCCAGCAGTTCCGTGGCTGCAGTCTATGGCTACACCTTC.

This chain links TRBV20-1 with TRBJ2-7; D may be TRBD1 (6 bases). The V gene lost 0 bases and the J gene lost 2 bases, with 14 bases spanning the gap. Looked up from germline, CDR1 is DFQATT and CDR2 is SNEGSKA (reference sequence). The CDR3 totals 15 residues. The CDR3 reads CSARDIRDNTYEQYF. The DNA for the CDR3 is TGCAGTGCTAGAGACATCAGGGACAACACCTACGAGCAGTACTTC.